Detailed here is one TCR beta chain. These data belong to a study of blood T cell repertoires in COVID-19. Profiling relied on immunoSEQ multiplex PCR, and the TCRdb table lists in-frame clones only, not all of them. The sample holds some 260,000 clones, over 75% seen once. The sample taken for sequencing was peripheral blood. This receptor was obtained from a woman in her seventies with COVID-19, enrolled during active disease.

CDR3 region: CASSGPGRGRYEQYF. The CDR3 region has the DNA TGTGCCAGCAGTGGACCGGGCAGGGGGAGGTACGAGCAGTACTTC. The chain carries TRBV27 and TRBJ2-7; D is perhaps TRBD1 (7 bases). The germline V gene encodes CDR1 MNHEY and CDR2 SMNVEV (reference sequence). V was pared by 5 bases and J by 4 bases, with 18 bases between. The CDR3 has 15 amino acids.